Presented here are 21 T cell receptor beta chains from one specimen sequenced in a study of blood T cell repertoires in COVID-19. The protocol was immunoSEQ multiplex PCR, while the TCRdb copy is restricted to in-frame clones and leaves out a portion. The sample carries about 150,000 clones, approximately 77% recorded once. Sequencing input: peripheral blood. The receptors were sampled from a woman of 80 years or more with active or convalescent COVID-19.

This clone appeared once. The rearrangement joins TRBV24-1 to TRBJ2-3, with a possible D match to TRBD2 (5 bases). This CDR3 contains 14 residues. Trimming took 2 bases from V and 6 from J, leaving 11 bases between them. CDR1 and CDR2 (germline): KGHDR, SFDVKD. The CDR3 coding sequence is TGTGCCACCAGTGATTCTCCGGCGGGCGATACGCAGTATTTT. Its translation: CATSDSPAGDTQYF.

J is TRBJ1-1 and V is TRBV5-1, with 8 bases aligning to TRBD1. V was clipped by 1 base and J by 1 base; unmatched bases: 3. Germline CDR1 and CDR2: SGHRS and YFSETQ. This CDR3 contains 15 residues. Here the CDR3 reads CASSLSGGQNTEAFF. DNA of the CDR3: TGCGCCAGCAGCTTGTCAGGGGGCCAGAACACTGAAGCTTTCTTT.

The chain carries TRBV2 and TRBJ1-6; 9 bases match TRBD1. The CDR3 totals 12 residues. Germline V lookup: CDR1 SNHLY, CDR2 FYNNEI. Trimming took 8 bases from V and 11 from J; bases not matched to a gene: 4. The CDR3 region is CASGQGRPPLHF. CDR3 bases: TGTGCCAGCGGACAGGGGAGGCCACCCCTCCACTTT.

The chain links TRBV7-6 to TRBJ2-1; 16 bases match TRBD2. The J segment lost 7 bases and the V segment lost 4 bases, leaving 4 bases of the junction unmatched. CDR1 is SGHVS, CDR2 FNYEAQ, per germline. The CDR3 consists of 16 residues. The CDR3 protein is CASSSGTSGRVNEQFF. In DNA form, the CDR3 reads TGTGCCAGCAGCTCCGGGACTAGCGGGAGGGTGAATGAGCAGTTCTTC.

This clone was recorded a few times. V and J are TRBV28 and TRBJ1-2; 7 bases agree with TRBD1. CDR3 size: 16 residues. Looked up from germline, CDR1 is MDHEN and CDR2 is SYDVKM. V lost 1 base, J lost 4 bases, and 9 bases stayed unmatched. The CDR3 protein is CASSLLTGTDIYGYTF. In DNA form, the CDR3 reads TGTGCCAGCAGTTTATTGACCGGGACAGACATCTATGGCTACACCTTC.

The V call is TRBV7-6, the J call TRBJ2-3, with TRBD1 matching 7 bases. From germline, CDR1 is SGHVS and CDR2 FNYEAQ. V lost 5 bases and J lost 8; bases outside the gene matches: 7. This CDR3 has 13 amino acids. The CDR3 DNA reads as TGTGCCAGCAGCCCCGTCCAGGGGGTTACGCAGTATTTT. Its translation is CASSPVQGVTQYF.

This clone was recorded only once. The gene calls are TRBV10-1 and TRBJ2-3, with 9 bases that match TRBD2. CDR1 and CDR2 from the germline V gene are WNHNN and SYGVQD (reference sequence). J gave up 6 bases and V 3 bases, and 4 bases lay outside the gene matches. The CDR3 sequence is 14 residues long. CDR3 sequence (DNA): TGCGCCAGCAGTGATAGCGGGAGTGGTGATACGCAGTATTTT. Its protein is CASSDSGSGDTQYF.

The chain's CDR3 is CASSREGGLQPQHF. The CDR3 DNA is TGTGCCAGCAGCCGGGAGGGAGGGTTACAGCCCCAGCATTTT. The chain is built from TRBV7-2 and TRBJ1-5; D uncertain. The CDR3 is made up of 14 amino acids. Germline values: CDR1 SGHTA, CDR2 FQGNSA. Trimming left V 5 bases short and J 7 bases short, with 15 bases between.

This clone showed up just a few times. The V gene is TRBV6-5, the J gene TRBJ1-1; the D is unclear. V lost 6 bases and J 0 bases, leaving 5 bases between the germline ends. The CDR3 is made up of 12 amino acids. The germline gives CDR1 MNHEY, CDR2 SVGAGI. In nucleotides, the CDR3 is TGTGCCAGCAGAACGGTGAACACTGAAGCTTTCTTT. Amino acids: CASRTVNTEAFF.

The chain carries TRBV7-3 and TRBJ2-3; no reliable D call. The CDR3 has 15 residues. Trimming stripped 1 base from V and 0 bases from J, with 8 bases between. The germline gives CDR1 SGHTA, CDR2 FQGTGA. The CDR3 bases are TGTGCCAGCAGCTTAATGGCGGCTAGCACAGATACGCAGTATTTT. Its translation: CASSLMAASTDTQYF.

The V and J genes are TRBV15 and TRBJ1-2, with TRBD1 as a possible D gene (6 bases). V lost 0 bases, J lost 7 bases, and 15 bases lay in between. The CDR3 length is 15 residues. Germline CDR1 and CDR2: LNHNV and YYDKDF (reference sequence). In nucleotides, the CDR3 is TGTGCCACCAGCAGAGATCTCACGGGGGGCAGTGGCTACACCTTC. Encoded protein: CATSRDLTGGSGYTF.

This chain joins TRBV15 and TRBJ2-3, with D possibly TRBD2 on 5 matching bases. Trimming left V 0 bases short and J 5 bases short, with 12 bases between. Germline V lookup: CDR1 LNHNV, CDR2 YYDKDF (reference sequence). This CDR3 comprises 15 residues. CDR3: CATSRDPGFRDTQYF. For the CDR3, the DNA is TGTGCCACCAGCAGAGATCCGGGATTTAGAGATACGCAGTATTTT.

This clone was detected only a few times. The rearrangement uses TRBV2 and TRBJ2-5; D may be TRBD2 (6 bases). The CDR3 consists of 15 residues. Germline V gene sequence: CDR1 SNHLY, CDR2 FYNNEI. The V gene lost 3 bases and the J gene lost 1 base, with 12 bases spanning the gap. This CDR3 reads CASSDASALQETQYF. The CDR3 DNA reads TGTGCCAGCAGTGACGCTAGCGCCCTCCAAGAGACCCAGTACTTC.

The chain carries TRBV5-1 and TRBJ2-2; the D is unclear. The V gene's germline CDR1 is SGHRS and CDR2 YFSETQ. The CDR3 totals 12 residues. V was shortened by 0 bases and J by 9 bases, with 6 bases between the two germline ends. The CDR3 DNA reads as TGCGCCAGCAGCTTGGTATCCCGGGAGCTGTTTTTT. This sequence encodes CASSLVSRELFF.

V and J are TRBV10-3 and TRBJ1-2; 8 nucleotides align to TRBD1. Germline V gene lookup returns CDR1 ENHRY and CDR2 SYGVKD. There are 14 residues in the CDR3. V shed 2 bases and J 8 bases; nucleotides not matched to a gene: 7. CDR3: CAISETPTGVGYTF. CDR3 sequence (DNA): TGTGCCATCAGTGAGACCCCGACAGGGGTCGGCTACACCTTC.

This clone has a single count. The J gene is TRBJ2-7, the V gene TRBV30; a possible D gene is TRBD2 (6 bases). V dropped 0 bases and J dropped 2 bases, with 11 bases sitting between them. CDR1 and CDR2 (germline): GTSNPN, SVGIG (reference sequence). The CDR3 totals 14 residues. CDR3 sequence (DNA): TGTGCCTGGAGTGTTGGCGGGGCAACCTACGAGCAGTACTTC. Translating gives CAWSVGGATYEQYF.

This clone was detected a few times. V usage is TRBV19 and J usage is TRBJ1-1; 8 bases align to TRBD1. With V trimmed by 2 bases and J by 8 bases, 4 bases remained unmatched. Germline values: CDR1 LNHDA, CDR2 SQIVND (reference sequence). The CDR3 runs 13 residues. The CDR3 nucleotides read TGTGCCAGTAGTATAACTCGGACAGGGGAAGCTTTCTTT. As protein: CASSITRTGEAFF.

The chain employs TRBV3-1 (or the pseudogene TRBV3-2) and TRBJ1-1, with 10 bases fitting TRBD1. Germline CDR1 reads LGHDT; CDR2 reads YNNKEL (reference sequence). The CDR3 contains 16 residues. J gave up 5 bases and V 2 bases, and 8 bases lay outside the gene matches. DNA for the CDR3: TGTGCCAGCAGCCAAACACCCGGGACAGGGGTAACTGAAGCTTTCTTT. It is translated as CASSQTPGTGVTEAFF.

Only one count was recorded for this clone. The chain carries TRBV7-2 and TRBJ2-5; possible D gene TRBD1, 6 bases. Germline lookup yields CDR1 SGHTA and CDR2 FQGNSA. V lost 6 bases and J lost 5, with 16 bases in between. The CDR3 runs to 14 residues. CDR3 bases: TGTGCCAGCAGACTTACAGGGATCGGGGAGACCCAGTACTTC. Protein: CASRLTGIGETQYF.

This clone was picked up a small number of times. The rearrangement links TRBV5-1 to TRBJ1-2; 7 bases map to TRBD1. The CDR3 has 16 residues. Germline V gives CDR1 SGHRS, CDR2 YFSETQ. Trimming took 0 bases from V and 3 from J; bases not matched to a gene: 8. As DNA, the CDR3 is TGCGCCAGCAGCTTGGATGGAGGGGGCCGGGACTATGGCTACACCTTC. Protein sequence: CASSLDGGGRDYGYTF.

The rearrangement uses TRBV10-3 and TRBJ1-4; D call uncertain. V lost 2 bases, J lost 8 bases, and 12 bases lay in between. Germline CDR1 and CDR2: ENHRY and SYGVKD. The CDR3 length is 14 residues. The CDR3 DNA reads as TGTGCCATCAGTGAGGTGGAGGGAAGGGAAAAACTGTTTTTT. Its protein product is CAISEVEGREKLFF.